This T cell receptor beta chain was sequenced during a study of blood T cell repertoires in COVID-19. This clone was found once. A junction end diverges from the germline sequence, so it may reflect a read error. Assay: immunoSEQ multiplex PCR; the TCRdb copy retains only in-frame clones and omits some. Found here are under 200,000 clones, 75% to 95% of them singletons; the top ten hold approximately 0.5%. The germline gives CDR1 DFQATT, CDR2 SNEGSKA (reference sequence). The CDR3 extends over 11 amino acids. This rearrangement joins TRBV20-1 to TRBJ2-7, with D perhaps matching TRBD1 (5 bases). The TCR sequence derives from a middle-aged man with acute or convalescent COVID-19. The material sequenced was peripheral blood. The CDR3 loop is CSAHLGQGHLF. CDR3 nucleotide sequence: TGCAGTGCCCACTTAGGCCAGGGCCACCTCTTC.